The 10 T cell receptor beta chains below come from one sample, sequenced in a study of brain T cells in children with intractable seizures. Produced via immunoSEQ multiplex PCR; TCRdb's table is partial and in-frame only. The repertoire consists of approximately 23,000 clones, with approximately 94% occurring once and the leading ten covering 5% to 7%. The specimen was peripheral blood, collected at surgery. The receptors stem from a boy aged 5-17 years with focal cortical dysplasia and intractable seizures.

The chain uses TRBV9 and TRBJ2-1, with TRBD2 matching over 11 bases. The CDR3 has 14 amino acids. V trimming: 3 bases; J trimming: 5 bases; junction bases outside the gene matches: 1. Germline lookup yields CDR1 SGDLS and CDR2 YYNGEE. In DNA, the CDR3 is TGTGCCAGCAGCGCTAGCGGGGGGCACAATGAGCAGTTCTTC. Its protein is CASSASGGHNEQFF.

This chain joins TRBV6-1 and TRBJ2-7; maybe TRBD2 (5 bases). This CDR3 contains 15 residues. From germline, CDR1 is MNHNS and CDR2 SASEGT. Between the trimmed V and J ends, which lost 3 bases and 2 bases, there was a span of 14 bases. The CDR3 nucleotides read TGTGCCAGCAGTGAGGAGCCGGACGGGACCTACGAGCAGTACTTC. This encodes CASSEEPDGTYEQYF.

This clone has a handful of counts. The chain has TRBV2 and TRBJ1-2, with TRBD1 identical over 9 bases. J lost 2 bases, V lost 5 bases, and 0 bases had no gene match. The V gene's germline CDR1 is SNHLY and CDR2 FYNNEI. This CDR3 is built from 13 residues. In nucleotides, the CDR3 is TGTGCCAGCAGTACAGGGGGCAACTATGGCTACACCTTC. Amino acid sequence: CASSTGGNYGYTF.

V and J are TRBV7-8 and TRBJ2-3; D possibly corresponds to TRBD2 (6 bases). V lost 4 bases and J lost 0, with 17 bases in between. The CDR3 extends over 17 amino acids. The V gene's germline CDR1 is SGHVS and CDR2 FQNEAQ. The CDR3: CASSSRGSGTSTDTQYF. DNA for the CDR3: TGTGCCAGCAGCTCAAGAGGATCCGGGACTAGCACAGATACGCAGTATTTT.

This chain uses TRBV3-1 (or the pseudogene TRBV3-2) with TRBJ2-3, with D possibly being TRBD2 (6 bases). This CDR3 contains 15 residues. V was pared by 5 bases and J by 0 bases, with 12 bases between. Looked up from germline, CDR1 is LGHDT and CDR2 is YNNKEL (reference sequence). The CDR3 sequence: CASSWDFSSTDTQYF. The CDR3, as DNA: TGTGCCAGCAGCTGGGACTTCTCTAGCACAGATACGCAGTATTTT.

The rearrangement uses TRBV12-3 or TRBV12-4 and TRBJ1-1, with D possibly TRBD1 on 5 matching bases. The V and J ends lost 7 bases and 3 bases respectively, with 12 bases between them. CDR3 size: 13 residues. CDR3 DNA: TGTGCCAGCATCTTGGGGGGGTACACTGAAGCTTTCTTT. The encoded protein is CASILGGYTEAFF.

In regard to this clone: The identical CDR3 is also encoded by other nucleotide sequences in the sample. The chain recombines TRBV11-2 with TRBJ1-3; D is undetermined. Germline CDR1 is SGHAT and CDR2 is FQNNGV. The CDR3 consists of 14 residues. V lost 4 bases, J lost 0 bases, and 7 bases lay in between. In DNA, the CDR3 is TGTGCCAGCAGCTCGAGTTCCTCTGGAAACACCATATATTTT. It codes for CASSSSSSGNTIYF.

This clone appeared a single time. The chain employs TRBV15 and TRBJ1-1; D gene ambiguous. Germline V gene lookup returns CDR1 LNHNV and CDR2 YYDKDF (reference sequence). This CDR3 contains 17 residues. Trimming took 0 bases from V and 0 from J, leaving 14 bases between them. CDR3 coding DNA: TGTGCCACCAGCAGAGATACGTTCACAAGCATGAACACTGAAGCTTTCTTT. It translates to CATSRDTFTSMNTEAFF.

The CDR3 DNA follows: TGTGCCAGCTCACCAACCCCGGGTCCTTATGGCTACACCTTC. Residues: CASSPTPGPYGYTF. This chain joins TRBV18 and TRBJ1-2, with unresolved D. Trimming cost V 2 bases and J 5 bases, with 12 bases left between them. The CDR3 spans 14 residues. CDR1 is KGHSH, CDR2 LQKENI, per germline.

This clone was picked up one time. V is TRBV7-6 and J is TRBJ1-6, with D uncertain. The CDR3 consists of 15 residues. V lost 5 bases and J lost 0, with 8 bases in between. Germline loops: CDR1 SGHVS, CDR2 FNYEAQ. For the CDR3, the DNA is TGTGCCAGCAGCCTGAGAAACTCCTATAATTCACCCCTCCACTTT. Protein product: CASSLRNSYNSPLHF.